This T cell receptor beta chain was recovered during a study of cytomegalovirus exposure and HLA in healthy donors. The PCR employed 60 Vbeta primers together with 13 Jbeta primers. Libraries were prepared by immunoSEQ multiplex PCR; TCRdb keeps only in-frame clonotypes and omits some of them. The sample includes about 190,000 clones, about four fifths of them seen just once. In germline, CDR1 is SGHVS, CDR2 FQNEAQ. After removal of 1 base from V and 0 bases from J, the junction contained 6 bases not matched to a gene. The CDR3 spans 17 residues. Study conclusions and caveats: Listed as cytomegalovirus-associated were 170 or so TCR beta chains. Both high specificity and high sensitivity reportedly marked the classifier's diagnosis of cytomegalovirus status. Differences between HLA loci emerged in a later analysis of TCR association rates, with DRB1 most and HLA-C fewest.

This clone was recorded a few times. Its antigen remains unidentified. Sequencing used PBMCs. This chain uses TRBV7-8 with TRBJ2-1, with 7 positions matching TRBD2. The receptor's source is a man aged 30 to 39 in good health and CMV-seropositive. The DNA of the CDR3 is TGTGCCAGCAGCTTAGGAGGCGGGGGAAGCTCCTACAATGAGCAGTTCTTC. It translates to CASSLGGGGSSYNEQFF.